Each of the 13 T cell receptor beta chains below was sequenced from the same sample in a study of vaccination effects on CD4 cells after COVID-19. Within the ViraFEST assay, antigen-specific CD4+ T cells underwent expansion with viral peptide pools prior to sequencing. Isolating CD4+ T cells followed approximately 10 days of culture. Negative nucleocapsid antibody tests before and after vaccination confirmed no previous SARS-CoV-2 infection. The assay was immunoSEQ multiplex PCR, and TCRdb's table has in-frame clones only and misses some. The sample shows roughly 30,000 clones, 60% to 75% of them seen only once. These receptors' antigens are unknown. Sample: CD4+ T cells from PBMCs cultured with HCoV-OC43 spike peptides, taken before COVID-19 vaccination. As for subset: HCoV-OC43 spike overlapping peptide pool stimulation. These receptors came from a human donor who received a COVID-19 vaccine.

The chain employs TRBV30 and TRBJ1-5, with D uncertain. Trimming left V 0 bases short and J 3 bases short, with 12 bases between. This CDR3 is 15 amino acids long. In germline, CDR1 is GTSNPN, CDR2 SVGIG (reference sequence). CDR3 sequence: CAWSVKVGPNQPQHF. CDR3 bases: TGTGCCTGGAGTGTGAAGGTCGGGCCCAATCAGCCCCAGCATTTT.

This clone has a handful of counts. The chain uses TRBV19 and TRBJ2-2; 8 bases map to TRBD1. Germline V gene data show CDR1 as LNHDA and CDR2 as SQIVND (reference sequence). The CDR3 is made up of 17 amino acids. V lost 7 bases and J lost 3; bases outside the gene matches: 13. The CDR3 loop is CASNSNWARGHTGELFF. In DNA, the CDR3 is TGTGCCAGTAACTCCAATTGGGCCAGGGGGCACACCGGGGAGCTGTTTTTT.

For the CDR3, the DNA is TGTGCCAGCAGTGACGGCCTCATCACAGATACGCAGTATTTT. This gives the protein CASSDGLITDTQYF. The rearrangement uses TRBV2 and TRBJ2-3; D ambiguous. The V end was cut by 3 bases, the J end by 2 bases, with 9 bases between. The CDR3 is 14 residues long. Looked up from germline, CDR1 is SNHLY and CDR2 is FYNNEI.

This clone is medium-sized. V is TRBV28 and J is TRBJ1-2; D remains ambiguous. The V gene lost 3 bases and the J gene lost 5 bases, with 10 bases spanning the gap. CDR1 and CDR2 from the germline V gene are MDHEN and SYDVKM. The CDR3 runs 13 residues. Here the CDR3 reads CASSLALPYGYTF. The CDR3 nucleotides read TGTGCCAGCAGTTTGGCACTCCCTTATGGCTACACCTTC.

The DNA of the CDR3 is TGCGCCAGCAGCTCGCCGTCTTCTAACTATGGCTACACCTTC. Its translation: CASSSPSSNYGYTF. The chain uses TRBV5-1 and TRBJ1-2; D is uncertain. There are 14 residues in the CDR3. Germline assignment: CDR1 SGHRS and CDR2 YFSETQ. V dropped 3 bases and J dropped 0 bases, with 9 bases sitting between them.

There are a few counts of this clone. J is TRBJ1-1 and V is TRBV7-9; D is perhaps TRBD1 (6 bases). The CDR3 runs to 16 residues. The V end lost 5 bases, the J end lost 1 base, and 17 bases lay between the germline ends. In germline, CDR1 is SEHNR, CDR2 FQNEAQ (reference sequence). CDR3 region: CASSPLLTGGNTEAFF. The CDR3 DNA reads TGTGCCAGCAGCCCCTTATTGACAGGTGGGAACACTGAAGCTTTCTTT.

This sequence joins TRBV18 and TRBJ2-7, with 12 bases fitting TRBD2. The junction had 0 bases not matched to a gene; V was cut back by 3 bases and J by 6 bases. There are 13 residues in the CDR3. Germline V gene lookup returns CDR1 KGHSH and CDR2 LQKENI. DNA for the CDR3: TGTGCCAGCTCACCGACTAGCGGGGGCGAGCAGTACTTC. Amino acid sequence: CASSPTSGGEQYF.

V gene TRBV2 combines with J gene TRBJ2-3; D is perhaps TRBD2 (5 bases). V was trimmed by 2 bases and J by 0 bases, leaving 9 bases between them. The CDR3 has 15 amino acids. The V gene's germline CDR1 is SNHLY and CDR2 FYNNEI. CDR3 loop: CASSERAGSTDTQYF. The CDR3 bases are TGTGCCAGCAGTGAACGGGCGGGTAGCACAGATACGCAGTATTTT.

This chain joins TRBV19 and TRBJ1-1; no definite D call. Germline loops: CDR1 LNHDA, CDR2 SQIVND (reference sequence). The CDR3 is 14 amino acids. Trimming pared 8 bases from V and 6 bases from J, leaving 19 bases between. The CDR3 DNA sequence: TGTGCCAGTGCACCCCCTTTTCGCCGCGCTGAAGCTTTCTTT. Amino acids: CASAPPFRRAEAFF.

The V and J genes are TRBV6-5 and TRBJ2-4, with D maybe TRBD2 (5 bases). Germline V gene lookup returns CDR1 MNHEY and CDR2 SVGAGI. CDR3 size: 13 residues. V was pared by 9 bases and J by 0 bases, with 9 bases between. CDR3 nucleotides: TGTGCCAGTTCGGGAATAGCCAAAAACATTCAGTACTTC. It encodes CASSGIAKNIQYF.

This chain uses TRBV18 with TRBJ2-5; D is ambiguous. Trimming removed 2 bases from V and 2 bases from J, with 6 bases in between. Per the germline V gene, CDR1 is KGHSH and CDR2 is LQKENI. The CDR3 is made up of 13 amino acids. The CDR3 loop reads CASSPGQQETQYF. The CDR3 DNA follows: TGTGCCAGCTCACCAGGGCAGCAAGAGACCCAGTACTTC.

This clone was observed once. The genes are TRBV5-1 and TRBJ1-4, with D maybe TRBD1 (5 bases). The germline V gene has CDR1 SGHRS and CDR2 YFSETQ. Between the trimmed V and J ends, which lost 5 bases and 8 bases, there was a span of 10 bases. The CDR3 has 12 residues. The CDR3 DNA sequence: TGCGCCAGCAGTAGTCCAGGGGAAAAACTGTTTTTT. Its protein product is CASSSPGEKLFF.

J is TRBJ1-1 and V is TRBV7-8; no reliable D call. The V end lost 1 base, the J end lost 0 bases, and 9 bases lay between the germline ends. CDR1 is SGHVS and CDR2 is FQNEAQ in the germline V gene. The CDR3 has 15 residues. The CDR3 loop is CASSLGLGMNTEAFF. Here the CDR3 DNA reads TGTGCCAGCAGCTTAGGTTTGGGCATGAACACTGAAGCTTTCTTT. Full variable domain (missing parts from reference TRBV7-8 and TRBJ1-1): GAGVSQSPRYKVAKRGQDVALRCDPISGHVSLFWYQQALGQGPEFLTYFQNEAQLDKSGLPSDRFFAERPEGSVSTLKIQRTQQEDSAVYLCASSLGLGMNTEAFFGQGTRLTVV.